Reported below is one T cell receptor (beta chain). These data belong to a study of blood T cell repertoires in COVID-19. In the study overall: Material from acute and convalescent COVID-19 was sourced from the United States, Italy and Spain. T cells, B-cell-depleted T cells, or PBMCs provided the cDNA or gDNA that served as material.

In germline, CDR1 is MGHDK, CDR2 SYGVNS. This CDR3 spans 15 amino acids. J lost 9 bases, V lost 2 bases, and 10 bases had no gene match. Original processing notes: Reference gene primer amplification gave estimated nucleated cell counts. Only in-frame clones appear in the TCRdb table, and some are missing; sequencing was by immunoSEQ multiplex PCR. The V and J calls and the clone size are those of that table, but D and trimming were determined from the DNA. This table has around 130,000 clones, around 79% appearing once. The receptor's source is a man aged 80 or over with acute or convalescent COVID-19. The chain joins TRBV25-1 to TRBJ2-5; TRBD2 matches at 9 bases. The sequenced material came from peripheral blood. CDR3 loop: CASSEGAGGKWAQYF. CDR3 coding DNA: TGTGCCAGCAGTGAAGGCGCGGGGGGGAAGTGGGCCCAGTACTTC.